Reported below is one T cell receptor beta chain. The record originates from a study of control samples from healthy donors and cancer patients. CDR1 MNHEY and CDR2 SMNVEV come from the germline V gene (reference sequence). V lost 6 bases, J lost 7 bases, and 15 bases lay in between. The CDR3 consists of 14 residues. Generated by immunoSEQ multiplex PCR, the TCRdb table keeps only in-frame clones and is missing some. The table shows roughly 99,000 clones, with almost 85% occurring only once. Material for sequencing was blood. This TCR was recovered from a man aged 60 to 75 in good health. J is TRBJ2-2 and V is TRBV27, with D perhaps matching TRBD2 (7 bases). The CDR3 spells CASSRRGADGELFF. The CDR3 nucleotides are TGTGCCAGCAGCCGACGGGGGGCGGACGGGGAGCTGTTTTTT.